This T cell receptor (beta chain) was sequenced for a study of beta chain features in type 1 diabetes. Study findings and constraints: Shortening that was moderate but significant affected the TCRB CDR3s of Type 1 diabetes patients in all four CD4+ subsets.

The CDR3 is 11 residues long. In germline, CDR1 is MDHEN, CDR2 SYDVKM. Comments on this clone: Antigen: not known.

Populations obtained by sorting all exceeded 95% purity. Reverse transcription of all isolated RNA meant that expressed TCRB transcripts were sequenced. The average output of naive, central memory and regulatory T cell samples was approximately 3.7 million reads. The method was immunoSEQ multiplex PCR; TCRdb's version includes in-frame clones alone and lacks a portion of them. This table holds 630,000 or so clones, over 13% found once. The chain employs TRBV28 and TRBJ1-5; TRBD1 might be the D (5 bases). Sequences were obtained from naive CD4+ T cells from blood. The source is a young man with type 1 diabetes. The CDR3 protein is CEGHLYQPQHF. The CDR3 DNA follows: TGTGAGGGGCACCTTTATCAGCCCCAGCATTTT.